This T cell receptor (beta chain) stems from a study of vaccination effects on CD4 cells after COVID-19. In this sample, this clone turned up a few times. The antigen remains unidentified. The CDR3 consists of 14 residues. The germline CDR1 and CDR2 sequences are GTSNPN and SVGIG (reference sequence). The J segment lost 7 bases and the V segment lost 7 bases, leaving 9 bases of the junction unmatched. Expansion of antigen-specific CD4+ T cells with viral peptide pools was carried out by the ViraFEST assay before sequencing. Isolating CD4+ T cells followed approximately ten days of culture. Documented for the person is a PCR-confirmed SARS-CoV-2 infection occurring between March and December 2020. Sequencing was performed with immunoSEQ multiplex PCR; in TCRdb, only in-frame clones are kept and a portion is missing. In the table there are tens of thousands of clones, 65% to 75% of which are singletons.

The clonotype originates from a human donor who had a prior SARS-CoV-2 infection. The chain uses TRBV30 and TRBJ1-5; 11 bases align to TRBD1. Sequencing was performed on CD4+ T cells from PBMCs cultured with HIV peptides, taken before COVID-19 vaccination. Stated subset: HIV-1 Nef peptide pool negative control/reference culture. The CDR3 loop is CALEAGTGGQPQHF. Written as DNA, the CDR3 is TGTGCCTTGGAGGCCGGGACAGGGGGACAGCCCCAGCATTTT.